The clone carrying this T cell receptor (beta chain) was counted between two and nine times. Its antigen is not identified. The data are from a study of cytomegalovirus exposure and HLA in healthy donors. Overall study context: Within an early data release were about 85 million unique TCRs drawn from HLA-typed donors.

After removal of 3 bases from V and 5 bases from J, the junction contained 11 bases not matched to a gene. Germline CDR1 MDHEN, CDR2 SYDVKM. The CDR3 consists of 16 residues. The PCR had 60 Vbeta and 13 Jbeta primers. Assay: immunoSEQ multiplex PCR; the TCRdb copy retains only in-frame clones and omits some. This repertoire shows about 96,000 clones, 79% found once; its top ten account for approximately 2.6%. Study findings and constraints: In a later analysis, most CMV-associated TCR beta chains appeared HLA-restricted. Earlier analysis found most TCR beta V segments productive about 87% or about 30% of the time.

The material sequenced was PBMCs. The chain combines TRBV28 with TRBJ2-3; 7 bases agree with TRBD2. This TCR was sampled from a man aged 25-45 years in good health and CMV-seronegative. The CDR3 DNA reads TGTGCCAGCAGTTTGCTCACCCTAGCGGAGGGAGATACGCAGTATTTT. Protein sequence: CASSLLTLAEGDTQYF.